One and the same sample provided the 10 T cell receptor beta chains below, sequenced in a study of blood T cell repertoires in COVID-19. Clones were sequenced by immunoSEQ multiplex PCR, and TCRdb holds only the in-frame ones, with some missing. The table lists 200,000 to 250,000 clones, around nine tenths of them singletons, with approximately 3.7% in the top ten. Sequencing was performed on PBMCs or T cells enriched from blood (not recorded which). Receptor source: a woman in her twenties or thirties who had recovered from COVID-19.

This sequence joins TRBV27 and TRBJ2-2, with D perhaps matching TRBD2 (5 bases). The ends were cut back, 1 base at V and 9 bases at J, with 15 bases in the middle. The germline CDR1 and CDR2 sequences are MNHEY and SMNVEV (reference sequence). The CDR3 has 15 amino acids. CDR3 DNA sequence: TGTGCCAGCAGTTTATGGGCTGCGGGTAGGCGGGAGCTGTTTTTT. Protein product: CASSLWAAGRRELFF.

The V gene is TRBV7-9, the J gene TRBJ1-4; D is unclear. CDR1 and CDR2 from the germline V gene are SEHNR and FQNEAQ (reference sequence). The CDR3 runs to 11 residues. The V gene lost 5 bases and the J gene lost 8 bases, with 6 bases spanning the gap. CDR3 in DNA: TGTGCCAGCAGCGCCAGAGAAAAACTGTTTTTT. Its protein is CASSAREKLFF.

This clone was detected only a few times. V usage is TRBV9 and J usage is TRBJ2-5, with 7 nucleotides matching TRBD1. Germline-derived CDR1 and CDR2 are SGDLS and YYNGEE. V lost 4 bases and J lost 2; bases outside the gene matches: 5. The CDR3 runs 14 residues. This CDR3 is CASSTQDRQETQYF. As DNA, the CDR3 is TGTGCCAGCAGCACCCAGGACAGGCAAGAGACCCAGTACTTC. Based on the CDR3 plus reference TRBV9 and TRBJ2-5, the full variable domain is DSGVTQTPKHLITATGQRVTLRCSPRSGDLSVYWYQQSLDQGLQFLIQYYNGEERAKGNILERFSAQQFPDLHSELNLSSLELGDSALYFCASSTQDRQETQYFGPGTRLLVL.

The CDR3 nucleotides read TGTGCCAGCAGCTTACTGGGGGGACGGGGCACTGAAGCTTTCTTT. It yields the protein CASSLLGGRGTEAFF. The genes are TRBV11-2 and TRBJ1-1, with a possible D match to TRBD1 (5 bases). This CDR3 region has 15 residues. The germline V and J ends were trimmed by 2 bases and 4 bases, with 14 bases remaining between them. Germline CDR1 and CDR2: SGHAT and FQNNGV.

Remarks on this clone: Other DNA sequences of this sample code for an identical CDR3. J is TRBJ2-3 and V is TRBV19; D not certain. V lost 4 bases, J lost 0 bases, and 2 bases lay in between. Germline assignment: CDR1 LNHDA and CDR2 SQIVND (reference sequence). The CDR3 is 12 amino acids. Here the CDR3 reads CASSTSTDTQYF. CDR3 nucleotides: TGTGCCAGTAGTACAAGCACAGATACGCAGTATTTT.

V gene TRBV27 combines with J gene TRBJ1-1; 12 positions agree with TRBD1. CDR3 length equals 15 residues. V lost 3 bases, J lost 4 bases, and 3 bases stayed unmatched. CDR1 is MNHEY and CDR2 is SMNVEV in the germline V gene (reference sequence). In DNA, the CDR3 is TGTGCCAGCAGTTTTCGGGACAGGGGGCTCACTGAAGCTTTCTTT. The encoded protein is CASSFRDRGLTEAFF.

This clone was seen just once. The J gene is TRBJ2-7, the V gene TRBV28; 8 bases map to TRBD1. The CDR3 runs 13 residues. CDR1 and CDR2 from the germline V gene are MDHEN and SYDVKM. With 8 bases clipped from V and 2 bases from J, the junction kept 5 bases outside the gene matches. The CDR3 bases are TGTGCCAGCGGAAGGACAGGGACCTACGAGCAGTACTTC. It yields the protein CASGRTGTYEQYF.

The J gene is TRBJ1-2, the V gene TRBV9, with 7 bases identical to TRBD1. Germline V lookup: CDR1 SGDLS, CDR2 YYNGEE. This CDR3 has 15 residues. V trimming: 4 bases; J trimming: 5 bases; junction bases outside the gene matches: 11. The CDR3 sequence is CASSSAGTVDYGYTF. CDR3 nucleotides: TGTGCCAGCAGCTCCGCCGGGACAGTTGATTATGGCTACACCTTC.

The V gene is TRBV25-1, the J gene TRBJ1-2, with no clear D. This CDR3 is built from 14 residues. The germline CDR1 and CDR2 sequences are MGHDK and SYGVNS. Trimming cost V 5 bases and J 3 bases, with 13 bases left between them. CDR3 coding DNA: TGTGCCAGCAGTTCTACAAGGGAGGACTATGGCTACACCTTC. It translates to CASSSTREDYGYTF.

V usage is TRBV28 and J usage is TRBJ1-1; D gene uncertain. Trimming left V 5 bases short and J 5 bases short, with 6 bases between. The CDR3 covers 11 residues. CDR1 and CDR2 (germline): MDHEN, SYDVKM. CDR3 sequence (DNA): TGTGCCAGCAGTCTCCAGACTGAAGCTTTCTTT. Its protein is CASSLQTEAFF.